The TCR beta chain under discussion was sequenced for a study of cytomegalovirus exposure and HLA in healthy donors. The PCR contained 60 Vbeta and 13 Jbeta primers. The method was immunoSEQ multiplex PCR; TCRdb's version includes in-frame clones alone and lacks a portion of them. The data contain more than 100,000 clones, more than 75% of them singletons. Notes on this clone: Its antigen is as yet unknown.

This CDR3 region has 17 residues. Germline V gene sequence: CDR1 WNHNN, CDR2 SYGVQD (reference sequence). Trimming left V 0 bases short and J 6 bases short, with 18 bases between. General study points: Excluded: some indistinguishable V segments such as TRBV6-2 and TRBV6-3.

The sample was PBMCs. This clonotype originated in a woman younger than 35 in good health and CMV-seropositive. The chain links TRBV10-1 to TRBJ2-1; no firm D call. CDR3 sequence: CASSESVRVLKSNEQFF. The CDR3 DNA reads TGCGCCAGCAGTGAGTCGGTTCGGGTCCTTAAGAGCAATGAGCAGTTCTTC.